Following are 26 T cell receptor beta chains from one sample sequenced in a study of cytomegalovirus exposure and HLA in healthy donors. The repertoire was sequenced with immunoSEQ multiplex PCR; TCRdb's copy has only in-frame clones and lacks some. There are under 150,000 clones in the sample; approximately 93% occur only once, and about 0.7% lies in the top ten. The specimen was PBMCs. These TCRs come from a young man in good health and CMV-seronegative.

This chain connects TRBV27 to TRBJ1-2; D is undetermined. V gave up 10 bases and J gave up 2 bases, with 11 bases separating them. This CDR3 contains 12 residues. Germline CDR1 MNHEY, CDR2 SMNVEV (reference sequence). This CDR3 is CATKDFNYGYTF. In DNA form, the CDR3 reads TGTGCCACCAAGGACTTCAACTATGGCTACACCTTC.

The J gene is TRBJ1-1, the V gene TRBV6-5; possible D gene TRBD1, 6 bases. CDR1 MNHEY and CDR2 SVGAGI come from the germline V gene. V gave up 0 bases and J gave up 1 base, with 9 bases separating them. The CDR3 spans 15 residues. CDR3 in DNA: TGTGCCAGCAGTTACTCGCACAGGGCGAACACTGAAGCTTTCTTT. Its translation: CASSYSHRANTEAFF.

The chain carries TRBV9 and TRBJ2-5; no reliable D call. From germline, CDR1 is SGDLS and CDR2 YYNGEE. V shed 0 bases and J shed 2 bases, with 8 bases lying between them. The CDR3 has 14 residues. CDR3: CASSVAWSQETQYF. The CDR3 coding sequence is TGTGCCAGCAGCGTAGCCTGGAGTCAAGAGACCCAGTACTTC.

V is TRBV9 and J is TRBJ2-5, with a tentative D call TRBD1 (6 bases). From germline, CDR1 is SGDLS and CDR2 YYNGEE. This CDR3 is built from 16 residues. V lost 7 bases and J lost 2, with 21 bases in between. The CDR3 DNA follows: TGTGCCAGCTCCGAGGGGTCCAGGGGATCACAAGAGACCCAGTACTTC. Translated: CASSEGSRGSQETQYF. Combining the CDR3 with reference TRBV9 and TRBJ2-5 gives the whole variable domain DSGVTQTPKHLITATGQRVTLRCSPRSGDLSVYWYQQSLDQGLQFLIQYYNGEERAKGNILERFSAQQFPDLHSELNLSSLELGDSALYFCASSEGSRGSQETQYFGPGTRLLVL.

In nucleotides, the CDR3 is TGTGCCAGCAGTTTAACGGATTTGAGGGACGAGCAGTACTTC. Translated: CASSLTDLRDEQYF. The V gene is TRBV27, the J gene TRBJ2-7; D may be TRBD2 (5 bases). This CDR3 has 14 amino acids. From germline, CDR1 is MNHEY and CDR2 SMNVEV (reference sequence). V dropped 2 bases and J dropped 5 bases, with 13 bases sitting between them.

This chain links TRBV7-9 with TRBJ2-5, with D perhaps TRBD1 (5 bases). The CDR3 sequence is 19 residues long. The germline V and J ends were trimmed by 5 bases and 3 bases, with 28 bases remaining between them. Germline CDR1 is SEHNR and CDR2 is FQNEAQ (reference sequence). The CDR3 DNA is TGTGCCAGCAGCCCCCGACGGACATCAACCGGGTTCCTTAAAGAGACCCAGTACTTC. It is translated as CASSPRRTSTGFLKETQYF.

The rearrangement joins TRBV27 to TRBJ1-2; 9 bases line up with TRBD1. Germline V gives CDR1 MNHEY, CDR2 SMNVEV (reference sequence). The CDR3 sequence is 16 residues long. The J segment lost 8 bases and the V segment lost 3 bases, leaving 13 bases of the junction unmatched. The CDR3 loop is CASSFGIQGAFGGYTF. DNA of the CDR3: TGTGCCAGCAGTTTTGGCATACAGGGGGCATTCGGGGGCTACACCTTC.

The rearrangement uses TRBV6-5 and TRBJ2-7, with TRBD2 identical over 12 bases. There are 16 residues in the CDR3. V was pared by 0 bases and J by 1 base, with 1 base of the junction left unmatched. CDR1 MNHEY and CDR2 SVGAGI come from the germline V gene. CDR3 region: CASSYSGLAGSYEQYF. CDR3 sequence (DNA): TGTGCCAGCAGTTACTCCGGACTAGCGGGGTCCTACGAGCAGTACTTC.

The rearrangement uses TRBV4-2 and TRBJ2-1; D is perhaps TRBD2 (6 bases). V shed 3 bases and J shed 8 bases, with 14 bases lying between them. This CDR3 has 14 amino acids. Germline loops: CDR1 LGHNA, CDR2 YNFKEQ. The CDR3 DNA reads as TGTGCCAGCAGCCATGGTGGGACTGGGGATGAGCAGTTCTTC. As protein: CASSHGGTGDEQFF.

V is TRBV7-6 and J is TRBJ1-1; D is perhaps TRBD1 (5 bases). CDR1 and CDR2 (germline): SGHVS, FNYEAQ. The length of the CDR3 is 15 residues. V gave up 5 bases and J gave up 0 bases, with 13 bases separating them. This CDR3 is CASSPQGGMNTEAFF. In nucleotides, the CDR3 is TGTGCCAGCAGCCCCCAGGGCGGGATGAACACTGAAGCTTTCTTT.

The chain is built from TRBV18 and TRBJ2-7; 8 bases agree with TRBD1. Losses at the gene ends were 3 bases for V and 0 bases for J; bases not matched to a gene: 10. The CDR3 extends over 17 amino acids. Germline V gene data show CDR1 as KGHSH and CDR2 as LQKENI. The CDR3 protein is CASSPGDRPSISYEQYV. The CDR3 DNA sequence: TGTGCCAGCTCACCGGGGGACAGGCCAAGCATCTCCTACGAGCAGTACGTC.

In DNA, the CDR3 is TGTGCCAGCAGCGACAGGGCTTTCGGAAACACCATATATTTT. This translates into CASSDRAFGNTIYF. V usage is TRBV9 and J usage is TRBJ1-3; D might be TRBD1 (6 bases). CDR1 and CDR2 (germline): SGDLS, YYNGEE. Trimming removed 3 bases from V and 4 bases from J, with 11 bases in between. CDR3 size: 14 residues.

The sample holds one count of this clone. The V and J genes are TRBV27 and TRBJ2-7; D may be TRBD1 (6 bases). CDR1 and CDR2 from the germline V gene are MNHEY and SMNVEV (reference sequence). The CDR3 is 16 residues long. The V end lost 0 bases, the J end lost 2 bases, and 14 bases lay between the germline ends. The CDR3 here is CASSLSAGTRTYEQYF. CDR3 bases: TGTGCCAGCAGTTTATCGGCCGGGACAAGAACCTACGAGCAGTACTTC.

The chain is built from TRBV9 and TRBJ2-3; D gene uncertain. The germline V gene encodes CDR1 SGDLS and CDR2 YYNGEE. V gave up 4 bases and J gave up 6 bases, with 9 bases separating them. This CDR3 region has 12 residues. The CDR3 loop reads CASSPTVDTQYF. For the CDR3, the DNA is TGTGCCAGCAGCCCCACGGTGGATACGCAGTATTTT.

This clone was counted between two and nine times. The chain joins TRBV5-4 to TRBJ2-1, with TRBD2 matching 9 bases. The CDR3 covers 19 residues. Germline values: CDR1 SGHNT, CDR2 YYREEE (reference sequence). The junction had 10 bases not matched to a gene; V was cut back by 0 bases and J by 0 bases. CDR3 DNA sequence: TGTGCCAGCAGCTTGGCCAGTGATAGCGGGGGTTCCTCCTACAATGAGCAGTTCTTC. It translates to CASSLASDSGGSSYNEQFF.

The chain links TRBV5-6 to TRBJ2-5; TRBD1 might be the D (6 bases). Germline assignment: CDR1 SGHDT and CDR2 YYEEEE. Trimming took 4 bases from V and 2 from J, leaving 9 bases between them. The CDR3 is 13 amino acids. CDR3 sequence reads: CASSTDSQETQYF. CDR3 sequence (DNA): TGTGCCAGCAGCACGGACAGTCAAGAGACCCAGTACTTC.

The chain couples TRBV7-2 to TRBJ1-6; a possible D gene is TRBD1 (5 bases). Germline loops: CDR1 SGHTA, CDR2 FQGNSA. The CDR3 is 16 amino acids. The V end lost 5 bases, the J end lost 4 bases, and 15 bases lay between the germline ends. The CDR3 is CASSPRGQSYNSPLHF. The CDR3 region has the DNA TGTGCCAGCAGCCCAAGGGGCCAGTCGTATAATTCACCCCTCCACTTT.

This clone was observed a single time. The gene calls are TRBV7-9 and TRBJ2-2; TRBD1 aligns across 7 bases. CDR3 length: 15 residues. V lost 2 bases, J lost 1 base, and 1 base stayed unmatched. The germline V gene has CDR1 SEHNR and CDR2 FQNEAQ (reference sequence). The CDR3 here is CASSLRTGNTGELFF. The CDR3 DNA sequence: TGTGCCAGCAGCTTACGGACAGGGAACACCGGGGAGCTGTTTTTT.

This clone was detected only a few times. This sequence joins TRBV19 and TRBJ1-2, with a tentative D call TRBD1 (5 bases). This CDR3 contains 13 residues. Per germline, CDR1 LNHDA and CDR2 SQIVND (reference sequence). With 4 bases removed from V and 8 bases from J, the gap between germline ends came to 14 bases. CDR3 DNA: TGTGCCAGTAGTAGGAGCCAGGGAGGCGGCTACACCTTC. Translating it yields CASSRSQGGGYTF.

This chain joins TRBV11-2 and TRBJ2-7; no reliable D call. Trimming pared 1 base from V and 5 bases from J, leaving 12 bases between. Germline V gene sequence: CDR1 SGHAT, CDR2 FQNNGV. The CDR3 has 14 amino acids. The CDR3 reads CASSLGVLSNEQYF. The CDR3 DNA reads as TGTGCCAGCAGCTTAGGCGTGCTCTCTAACGAGCAGTACTTC.

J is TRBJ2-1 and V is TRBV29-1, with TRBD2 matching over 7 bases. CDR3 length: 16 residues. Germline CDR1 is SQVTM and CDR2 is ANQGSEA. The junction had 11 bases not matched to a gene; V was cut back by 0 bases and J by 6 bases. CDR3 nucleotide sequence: TGCAGCGTTGAAGACTTTATATGGGGGGGGTCCAATGAGCAGTTCTTC. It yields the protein CSVEDFIWGGSNEQFF.

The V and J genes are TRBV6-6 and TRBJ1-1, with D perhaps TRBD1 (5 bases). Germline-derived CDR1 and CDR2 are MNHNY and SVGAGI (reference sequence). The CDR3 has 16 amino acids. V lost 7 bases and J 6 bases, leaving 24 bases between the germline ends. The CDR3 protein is CASTLPPGDEKAEAFF. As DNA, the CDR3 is TGTGCCAGCACCCTCCCCCCGGGGGACGAGAAGGCTGAAGCTTTCTTT.

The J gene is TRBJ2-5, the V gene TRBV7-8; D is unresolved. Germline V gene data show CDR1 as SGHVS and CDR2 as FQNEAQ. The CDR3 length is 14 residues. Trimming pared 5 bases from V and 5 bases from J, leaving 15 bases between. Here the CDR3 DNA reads TGTGCCAGCAGCCAGAGGCCCATGGAGGAGACCCAGTACTTC. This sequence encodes CASSQRPMEETQYF.

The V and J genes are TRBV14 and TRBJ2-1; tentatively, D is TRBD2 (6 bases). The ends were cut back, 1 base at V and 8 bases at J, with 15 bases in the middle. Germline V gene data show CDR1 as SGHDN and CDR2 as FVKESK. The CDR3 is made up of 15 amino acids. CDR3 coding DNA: TGTGCCAGCAGCCAAGCTGGGACTCCGTTCCATGAGCAGTTCTTC. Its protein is CASSQAGTPFHEQFF.

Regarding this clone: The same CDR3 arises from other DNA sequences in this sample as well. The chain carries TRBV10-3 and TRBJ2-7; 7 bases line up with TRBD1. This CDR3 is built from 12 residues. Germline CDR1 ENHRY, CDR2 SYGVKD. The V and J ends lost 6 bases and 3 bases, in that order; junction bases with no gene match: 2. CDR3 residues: CAISRDSYEQYF. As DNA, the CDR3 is TGTGCCATCAGCCGGGACAGCTACGAGCAGTACTTC.

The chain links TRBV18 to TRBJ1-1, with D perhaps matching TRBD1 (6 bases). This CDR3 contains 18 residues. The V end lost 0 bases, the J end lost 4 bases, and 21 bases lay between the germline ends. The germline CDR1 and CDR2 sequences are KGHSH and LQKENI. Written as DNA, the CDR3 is TGTGCCAGCTCACCACCTAAGTTTGGCCCAGGGGAGAGCACTGAAGCTTTCTTT. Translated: CASSPPKFGPGESTEAFF.